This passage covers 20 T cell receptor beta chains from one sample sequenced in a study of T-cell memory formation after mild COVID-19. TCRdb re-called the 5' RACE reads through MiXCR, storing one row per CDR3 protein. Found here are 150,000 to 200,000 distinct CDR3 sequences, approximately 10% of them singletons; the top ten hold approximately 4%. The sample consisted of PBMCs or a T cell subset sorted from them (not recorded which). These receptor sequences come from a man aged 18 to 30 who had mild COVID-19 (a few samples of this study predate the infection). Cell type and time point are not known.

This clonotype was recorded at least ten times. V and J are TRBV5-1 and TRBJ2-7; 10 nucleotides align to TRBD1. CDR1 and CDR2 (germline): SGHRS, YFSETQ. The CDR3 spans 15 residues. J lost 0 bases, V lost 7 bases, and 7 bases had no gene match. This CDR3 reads CASAPRTGGSYEQYF. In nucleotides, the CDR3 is TGCGCCAGCGCCCCAAGGACAGGGGGCTCCTACGAGCAGTACTTC.

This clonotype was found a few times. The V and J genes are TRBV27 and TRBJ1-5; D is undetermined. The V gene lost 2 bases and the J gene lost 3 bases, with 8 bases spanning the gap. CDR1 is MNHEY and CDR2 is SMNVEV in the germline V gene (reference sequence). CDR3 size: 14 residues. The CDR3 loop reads CASSLRPANQPQHF. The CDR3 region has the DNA TGTGCCAGCAGTTTAAGACCGGCCAATCAGCCCCAGCATTTT.

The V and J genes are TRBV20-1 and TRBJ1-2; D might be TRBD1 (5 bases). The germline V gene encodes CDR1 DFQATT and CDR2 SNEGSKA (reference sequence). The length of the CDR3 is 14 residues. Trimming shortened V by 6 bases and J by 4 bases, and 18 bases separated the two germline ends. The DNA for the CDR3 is TGCAGTGCGACGAGCGGGGGAGCAGGCTATGGCTACACCTTC. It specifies CSATSGGAGYGYTF.

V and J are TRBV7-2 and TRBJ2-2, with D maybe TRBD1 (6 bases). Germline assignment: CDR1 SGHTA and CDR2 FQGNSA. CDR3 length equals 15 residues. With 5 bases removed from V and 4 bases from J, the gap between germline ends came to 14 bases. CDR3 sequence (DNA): TGTGCCAGCAGCCCCGGGACATGGAGCACCGGGGAGCTGTTTTTT. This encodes CASSPGTWSTGELFF. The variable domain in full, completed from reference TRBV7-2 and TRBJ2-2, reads GAGVSQSPSNKVTEKGKDVELRCDPISGHTALYWYRQSLGQGLEFLIYFQGNSAPDKSGLPSDRFSAERTGGSVSTLTIQRTQQEDSAVYLCASSPGTWSTGELFFGEGSRLTVL.

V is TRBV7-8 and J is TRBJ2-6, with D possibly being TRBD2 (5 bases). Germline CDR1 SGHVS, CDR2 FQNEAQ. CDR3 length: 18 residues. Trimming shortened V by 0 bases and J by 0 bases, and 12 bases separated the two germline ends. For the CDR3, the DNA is TGTGCCAGCAGCTTAGCAGGGTTGGACTTCTCTGGGGCCAACGTCCTGACTTTC. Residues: CASSLAGLDFSGANVLTF.

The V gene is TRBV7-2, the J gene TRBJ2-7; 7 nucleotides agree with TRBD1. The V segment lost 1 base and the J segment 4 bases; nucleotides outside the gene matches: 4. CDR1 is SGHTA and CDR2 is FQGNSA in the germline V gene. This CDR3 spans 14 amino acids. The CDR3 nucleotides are TGTGCCAGCAGCTTAGAAGGGGGCGCGTACGAGCAGTACTTC. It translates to CASSLEGGAYEQYF.

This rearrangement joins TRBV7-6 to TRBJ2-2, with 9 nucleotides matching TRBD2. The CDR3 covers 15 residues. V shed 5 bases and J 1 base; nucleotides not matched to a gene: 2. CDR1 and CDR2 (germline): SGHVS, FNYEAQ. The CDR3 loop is CASSRSGGNTGELFF. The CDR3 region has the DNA TGTGCCAGCAGCCGTAGCGGGGGGAACACCGGGGAGCTGTTTTTT.

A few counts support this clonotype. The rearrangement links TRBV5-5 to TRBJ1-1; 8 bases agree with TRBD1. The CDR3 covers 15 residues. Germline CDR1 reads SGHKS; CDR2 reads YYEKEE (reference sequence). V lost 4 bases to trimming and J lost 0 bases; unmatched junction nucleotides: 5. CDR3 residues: CASSVSTGVNTEAFF. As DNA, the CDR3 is TGTGCCAGCAGCGTATCGACAGGGGTGAACACTGAAGCTTTCTTT.

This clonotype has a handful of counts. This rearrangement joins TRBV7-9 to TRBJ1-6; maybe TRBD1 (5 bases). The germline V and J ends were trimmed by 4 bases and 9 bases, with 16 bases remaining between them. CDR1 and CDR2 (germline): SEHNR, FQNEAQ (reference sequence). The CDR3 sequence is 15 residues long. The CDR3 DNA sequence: TGTGCCAGCAGCTCCCAGGGTTTCGGGCGTTCACCCCTCCACTTT. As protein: CASSSQGFGRSPLHF.

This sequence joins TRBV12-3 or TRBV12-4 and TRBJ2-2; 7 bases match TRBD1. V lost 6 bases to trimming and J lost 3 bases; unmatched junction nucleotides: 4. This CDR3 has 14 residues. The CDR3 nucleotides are TGTGCCAGCAGCCCCGGGACAGACACCGGGGAGCTGTTTTTT. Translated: CASSPGTDTGELFF.

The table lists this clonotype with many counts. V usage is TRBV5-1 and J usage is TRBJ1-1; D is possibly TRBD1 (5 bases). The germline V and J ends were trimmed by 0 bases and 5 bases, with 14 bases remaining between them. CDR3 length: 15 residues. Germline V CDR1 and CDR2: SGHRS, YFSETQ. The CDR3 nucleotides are TGCGCCAGCAGCTTGGACGTCGGGGGTGTGACTGAAGCTTTCTTT. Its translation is CASSLDVGGVTEAFF.

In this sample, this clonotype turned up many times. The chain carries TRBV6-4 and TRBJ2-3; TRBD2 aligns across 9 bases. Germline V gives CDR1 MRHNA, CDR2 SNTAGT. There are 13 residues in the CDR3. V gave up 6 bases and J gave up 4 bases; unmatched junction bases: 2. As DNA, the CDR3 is TGTGCCAGCAGCAGGACTAGCGCAGATACGCAGTATTTT. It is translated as CASSRTSADTQYF.

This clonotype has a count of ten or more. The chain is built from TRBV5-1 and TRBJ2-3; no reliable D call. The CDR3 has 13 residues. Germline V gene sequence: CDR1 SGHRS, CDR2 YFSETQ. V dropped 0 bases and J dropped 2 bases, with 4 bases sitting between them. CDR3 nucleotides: TGCGCCAGCAGCTTGGAGGCCACAGATACGCAGTATTTT. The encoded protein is CASSLEATDTQYF.

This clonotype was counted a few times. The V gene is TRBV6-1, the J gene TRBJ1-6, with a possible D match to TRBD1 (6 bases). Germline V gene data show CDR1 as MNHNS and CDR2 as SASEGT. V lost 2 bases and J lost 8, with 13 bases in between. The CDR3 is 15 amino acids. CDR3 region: CASSELGQGYSPLHF. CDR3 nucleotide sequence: TGTGCCAGCAGTGAACTTGGCCAGGGGTATTCACCCCTCCACTTT.

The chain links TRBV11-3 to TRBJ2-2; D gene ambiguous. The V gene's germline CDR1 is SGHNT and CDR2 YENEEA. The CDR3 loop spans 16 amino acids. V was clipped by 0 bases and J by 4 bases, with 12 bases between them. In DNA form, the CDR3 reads TGTGCCAGCAGCTTAGACGGGCTCTCGGGCACCGGGGAGCTGTTTTTT. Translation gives CASSLDGLSGTGELFF. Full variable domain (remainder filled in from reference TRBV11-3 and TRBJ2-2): EAGVVQSPRYKIIEKKQPVAFWCNPISGHNTLYWYLQNLGQGPELLIRYENEEAVDDSQLPKDRFSAERLKGVDSTLKIQPAELGDSAVYLCASSLDGLSGTGELFFGEGSRLTVL.

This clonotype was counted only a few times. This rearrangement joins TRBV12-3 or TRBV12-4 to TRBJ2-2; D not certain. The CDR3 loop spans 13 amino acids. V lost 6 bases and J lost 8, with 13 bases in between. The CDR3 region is CASRSSGRGELFF. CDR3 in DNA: TGTGCCAGCAGGTCCAGTGGGCGAGGGGAGCTGTTTTTT.

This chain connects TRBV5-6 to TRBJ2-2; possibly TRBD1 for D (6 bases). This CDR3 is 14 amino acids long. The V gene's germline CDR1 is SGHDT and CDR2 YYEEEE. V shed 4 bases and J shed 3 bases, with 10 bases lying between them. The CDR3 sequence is CASSTDRYTGELFF. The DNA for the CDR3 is TGTGCCAGCAGCACAGACAGGTACACCGGGGAGCTGTTTTTT.

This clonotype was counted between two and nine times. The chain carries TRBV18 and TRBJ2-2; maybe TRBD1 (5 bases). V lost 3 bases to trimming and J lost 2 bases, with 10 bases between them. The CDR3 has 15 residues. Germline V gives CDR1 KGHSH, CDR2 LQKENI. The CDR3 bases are TGTGCCAGCTCACCGGGGCAGACCAACACCGGGGAGCTGTTTTTT. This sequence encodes CASSPGQTNTGELFF.

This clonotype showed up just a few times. CDR3 sequence (DNA): TGCGCCAGCAGCATGGGGCCGGGACCCACCTATGGCTACACCTTC. Its translation is CASSMGPGPTYGYTF. The chain recombines TRBV5-1 with TRBJ1-2; weak D call: TRBD1 (5 bases). The CDR3 totals 15 residues. The V and J ends lost 4 bases and 4 bases respectively, with 17 bases between them. The germline V gene encodes CDR1 SGHRS and CDR2 YFSETQ.

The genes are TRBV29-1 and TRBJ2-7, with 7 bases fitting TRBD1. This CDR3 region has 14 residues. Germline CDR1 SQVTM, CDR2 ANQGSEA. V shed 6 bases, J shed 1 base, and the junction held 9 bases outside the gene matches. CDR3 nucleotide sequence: TGCAGCGTCGGACCCCGGACAGGTTCCTACGAGCAGTACTTC. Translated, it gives CSVGPRTGSYEQYF.